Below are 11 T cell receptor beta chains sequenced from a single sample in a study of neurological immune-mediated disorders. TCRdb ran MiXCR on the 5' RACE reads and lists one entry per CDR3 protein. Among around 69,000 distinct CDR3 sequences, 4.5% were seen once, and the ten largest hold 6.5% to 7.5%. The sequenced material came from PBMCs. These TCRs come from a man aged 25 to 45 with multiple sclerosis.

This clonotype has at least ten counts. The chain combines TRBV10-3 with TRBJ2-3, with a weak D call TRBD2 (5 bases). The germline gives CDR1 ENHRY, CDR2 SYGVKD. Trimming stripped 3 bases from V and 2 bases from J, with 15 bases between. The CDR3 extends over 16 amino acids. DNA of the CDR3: TGTGCCATCAGTGATAGGGAGCGGAGCTCCACAGATACGCAGTATTTT. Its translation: CAISDRERSSTDTQYF.

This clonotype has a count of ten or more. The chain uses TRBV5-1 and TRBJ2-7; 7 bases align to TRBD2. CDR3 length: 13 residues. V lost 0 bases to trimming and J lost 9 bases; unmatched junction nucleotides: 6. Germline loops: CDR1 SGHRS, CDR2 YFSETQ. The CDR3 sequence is CASSLGQGGLQYF. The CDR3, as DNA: TGCGCCAGCAGCTTGGGTCAGGGAGGGTTGCAGTACTTC.

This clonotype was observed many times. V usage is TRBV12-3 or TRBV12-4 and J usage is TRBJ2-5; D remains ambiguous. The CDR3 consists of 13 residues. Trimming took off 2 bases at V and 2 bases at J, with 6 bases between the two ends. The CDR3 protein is CASSLNLQETQYF. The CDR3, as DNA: TGTGCCAGCAGTTTAAACCTACAAGAGACCCAGTACTTC.

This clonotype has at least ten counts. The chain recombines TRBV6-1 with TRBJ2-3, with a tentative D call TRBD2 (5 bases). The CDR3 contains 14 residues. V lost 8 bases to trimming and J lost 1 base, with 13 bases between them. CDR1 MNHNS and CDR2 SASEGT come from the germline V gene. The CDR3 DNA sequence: TGTGCCAGCTCGAGAACGAGGGGCACAGATACGCAGTATTTT. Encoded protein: CASSRTRGTDTQYF.

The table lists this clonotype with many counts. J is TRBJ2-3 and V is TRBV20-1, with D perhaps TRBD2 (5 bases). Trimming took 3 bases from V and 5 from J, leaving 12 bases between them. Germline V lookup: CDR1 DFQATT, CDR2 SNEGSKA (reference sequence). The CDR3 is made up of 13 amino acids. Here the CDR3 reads CSASTRRGDTQYF. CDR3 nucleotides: TGCAGTGCTAGTACCCGCCGGGGAGATACGCAGTATTTT.

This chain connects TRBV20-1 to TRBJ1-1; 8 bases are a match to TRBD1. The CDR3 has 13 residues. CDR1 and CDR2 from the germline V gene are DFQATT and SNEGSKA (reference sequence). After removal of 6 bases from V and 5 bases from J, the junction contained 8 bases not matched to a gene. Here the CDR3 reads CSAKYRGETEAFF. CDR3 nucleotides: TGCAGTGCAAAATACAGGGGGGAAACTGAAGCTTTCTTT.

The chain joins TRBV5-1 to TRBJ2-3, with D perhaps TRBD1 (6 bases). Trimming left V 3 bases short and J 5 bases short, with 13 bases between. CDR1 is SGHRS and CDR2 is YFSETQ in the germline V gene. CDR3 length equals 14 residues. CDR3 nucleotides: TGCGCCAGCAGCTCCGGGACAATAAGAGATACGCAGTATTTT. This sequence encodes CASSSGTIRDTQYF.

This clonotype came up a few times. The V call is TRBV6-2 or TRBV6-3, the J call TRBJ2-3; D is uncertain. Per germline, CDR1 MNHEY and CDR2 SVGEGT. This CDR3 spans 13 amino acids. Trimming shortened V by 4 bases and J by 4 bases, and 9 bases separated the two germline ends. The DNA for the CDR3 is TGTGCCAGCAGTTCTTTATCCGCAGATACGCAGTATTTT. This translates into CASSSLSADTQYF.

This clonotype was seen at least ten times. CDR3 DNA: TGTGCCAGCAGTCCGGGACAGGGGTTTTATCGCGAGCAGTACTTC. This translates into CASSPGQGFYREQYF. J is TRBJ2-7 and V is TRBV11-2, with TRBD1 identical over 10 bases. This CDR3 is 15 amino acids long. Trimming removed 6 bases from V and 6 bases from J; junction bases left unmatched: 11. Germline V CDR1 and CDR2: SGHAT, FQNNGV.

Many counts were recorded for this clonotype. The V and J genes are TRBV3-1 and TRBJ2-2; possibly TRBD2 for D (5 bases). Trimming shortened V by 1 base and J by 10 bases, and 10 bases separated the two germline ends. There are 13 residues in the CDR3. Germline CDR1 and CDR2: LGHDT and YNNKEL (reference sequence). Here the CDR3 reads CASSQGRNKELFF. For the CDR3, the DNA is TGTGCCAGCAGCCAAGGGAGGAATAAGGAGCTGTTTTTT. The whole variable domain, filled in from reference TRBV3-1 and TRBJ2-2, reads DTAVSQTPKYLVTQMGNDKSIKCEQNLGHDTMYWYKQDSKKFLKIMFSYNNKELIINETVPNRFSPKSPDKAHLNLHINSLELGDSAVYFCASSQGRNKELFFGEGSRLTVL.

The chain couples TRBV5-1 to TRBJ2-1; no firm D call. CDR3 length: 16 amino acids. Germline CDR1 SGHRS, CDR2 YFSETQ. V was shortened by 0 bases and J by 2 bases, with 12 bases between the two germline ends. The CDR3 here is CASSLAYSGTYNEQFF. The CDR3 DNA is TGCGCCAGCAGCTTGGCCTATTCTGGGACCTACAATGAGCAGTTCTTC.